The clone carrying this T cell receptor (beta chain) was seen a single time. Enrollment of patients from Seattle took place during active infection, with longitudinal follow-up. Original handling: Cell counts per sample came from amplifying reference gene primers. Using immunoSEQ multiplex PCR, the repertoire was profiled, and TCRdb retains in-frame clones only, with some absent. Clonal size and the V and J genes are those of that table, whereas D and trimming came from the DNA. The repertoire holds roughly 120,000 clones, with roughly 74% as singletons. CDR3 length: 13 amino acids. Germline V gene lookup returns CDR1 SNHLY and CDR2 FYNNEI. V lost 5 bases and J 5 bases, leaving 9 bases between the germline ends. This specimen comes from a study of blood T cell repertoires in COVID-19. Study-wide background: Acute and convalescent COVID-19 specimens originated in the United States, Italy and Spain. T cells, B-cell-depleted T cells, or PBMCs supplied cDNA or gDNA.

The source material was peripheral blood. The chain employs TRBV2 and TRBJ2-2, with D possibly being TRBD1 (5 bases). The receptor's source is a man aged 80 or over with COVID-19, enrolled during active disease. CDR3 DNA: TGTGCCAGCAGTCCCAGGGTAACCGGGGAGCTGTTTTTT. This translates into CASSPRVTGELFF.